One sample yielded the 6 T cell receptor beta chains listed below, sequenced in a study of vaccination effects on CD4 cells after COVID-19. These TCRs' antigens remain unknown. Before sequencing, viral peptide pools were used by the ViraFEST assay to expand antigen-specific CD4+ T cells. Isolating CD4+ T cells followed ten to eleven days of culture. According to the study, vaccine recipients showed no prior SARS-CoV-2 infection and negative nucleocapsid antibodies. Repertoires were generated with immunoSEQ multiplex PCR, while TCRdb's copy carries only in-frame clones and drops some. The sample includes roughly 30,000 clones, roughly 72% seen only once; the top ten take 25% to 35%. The input for sequencing was CD4+ T cells from PBMCs cultured with HCoV-OC43 spike peptides, taken before COVID-19 vaccination. The sample's subset: HCoV-OC43 spike overlapping peptide pool stimulation. These receptor sequences come from a human donor who received a COVID-19 vaccine.

This clone was counted between two and nine times. The chain carries TRBV5-1 and TRBJ2-2, with 7 bases lining up with TRBD2. Germline V gene data show CDR1 as SGHRS and CDR2 as YFSETQ. This CDR3 comprises 16 residues. V was pared by 2 bases and J by 4 bases, with 8 bases of the junction left unmatched. The CDR3 sequence is CASSFQAGLVTGELFF. The CDR3 region has the DNA TGCGCCAGCAGCTTCCAAGCGGGGCTGGTCACCGGGGAGCTGTTTTTT.

The chain uses TRBV6-1 and TRBJ2-2; 7 bases agree with TRBD1. Germline V gene data show CDR1 as MNHNS and CDR2 as SASEGT. The V segment lost 1 base and the J segment 4 bases; nucleotides outside the gene matches: 3. The CDR3 spans 15 residues. CDR3 amino acids: CASSEVAGGTGELFF. In DNA form, the CDR3 reads TGTGCCAGCAGTGAAGTGGCAGGGGGCACCGGGGAGCTGTTTTTT.

The chain uses TRBV28 and TRBJ2-1, with TRBD2 matching 11 bases. The CDR3 consists of 17 residues. Germline V gene sequence: CDR1 MDHEN, CDR2 SYDVKM. Trimming took 3 bases from V and 0 from J; bases not matched to a gene: 4. The CDR3 DNA reads TGTGCCAGCAGTTTTCCTAGCGGGAGGCCCTCCTACAATGAGCAGTTCTTC. This translates into CASSFPSGRPSYNEQFF.

There are a few counts of this clone. The chain uses TRBV7-9 and TRBJ2-7, with D uncertain. This CDR3 is built from 12 residues. Germline CDR1 reads SEHNR; CDR2 reads FQNEAQ (reference sequence). Trimming cost V 5 bases and J 0 bases, with 5 bases left between them. The CDR3 DNA reads TGTGCCAGCAGCACAAGCTCCTACGAGCAGTACTTC. Translating gives CASSTSSYEQYF.

V and J are TRBV6-6 and TRBJ2-3, with D hard to call. CDR1 and CDR2 (germline): MNHNY, SVGAGI (reference sequence). The CDR3 totals 12 residues. V lost 6 bases and J lost 7, with 11 bases in between. The CDR3 region is CASSSDTNTQYF. Here the CDR3 DNA reads TGTGCCAGCAGCTCCGACACCAATACGCAGTATTTT.

The chain couples TRBV29-1 to TRBJ1-1, with a tentative D call TRBD1 (5 bases). CDR1 is SQVTM and CDR2 is ANQGSEA in the germline V gene. This CDR3 is built from 12 residues. V was trimmed by 1 base and J by 10 bases, leaving 13 bases between them. The CDR3 bases are TGCAGCGTTGAAGTGGTAGGGGCGAGAGCTTTCTTT. This codes for CSVEVVGARAFF.